This T cell receptor (beta chain) is from a study of cytomegalovirus exposure and HLA in healthy donors. Study details: One earlier analysis, a look at 180 million or so T cells, found some 100 million unique TCR beta sequences.

The CDR3 loop spans 14 amino acids. V dropped 1 base and J dropped 0 bases, with 5 bases sitting between them. Germline values: CDR1 MGHRA, CDR2 YSYEKL. A multiplex PCR was run with 60 Vbeta primers and 13 Jbeta primers. The method was immunoSEQ multiplex PCR; TCRdb's version includes in-frame clones alone and lacks a portion of them. Of 180,000 or so clones listed, around 80% are singletons. The V call is TRBV4-1, the J call TRBJ2-3; TRBD2 is a possible D gene (5 bases). The specimen was PBMCs. This TCR was sampled from a woman in her thirties in good health and CMV-seronegative. The CDR3 loop is CASSQAGSTDTQYF. In nucleotides, the CDR3 is TGCGCCAGCAGCCAAGCGGGGAGCACAGATACGCAGTATTTT.